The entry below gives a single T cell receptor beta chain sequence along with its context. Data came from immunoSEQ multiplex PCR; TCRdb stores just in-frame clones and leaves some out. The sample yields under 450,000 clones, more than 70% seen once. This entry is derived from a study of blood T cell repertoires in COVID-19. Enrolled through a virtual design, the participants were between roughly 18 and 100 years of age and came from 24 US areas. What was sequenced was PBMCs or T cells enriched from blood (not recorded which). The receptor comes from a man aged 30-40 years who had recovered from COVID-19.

The CDR3 spells CASSLVLGQGRELFF. DNA for the CDR3: TGTGCCAGCAGCTTAGTGTTGGGACAGGGGAGGGAGCTGTTTTTT. This chain joins TRBV11-2 and TRBJ2-2, with TRBD1 identical over 10 bases. The ends lost 1 base at V and 9 bases at J; junction bases unmatched: 5. CDR1 and CDR2 from the germline V gene are SGHAT and FQNNGV. This CDR3 has 15 residues.